These 6 T cell receptor beta chains share one sample of origin, sequenced in a study of T cells after somatic rescue of genetic block. Sequenced by immunoSEQ multiplex PCR; TCRdb stores in-frame clones only, minus some. The repertoire consists of roughly 8,000 clones, with 80% to 85% occurring once and the leading ten covering 25%. Sequencing was carried out using peripheral blood mononuclear cells (PBMCs). The receptors here all came from a boy aged 5-17 years.

The CDR3 loop is CATSRYGGTGGGYTF. For the CDR3, the DNA is TGTGCCACCAGCAGATACGGGGGGACAGGGGGCGGCTACACCTTC. The chain is built from TRBV15 and TRBJ1-2, with 12 bases matching TRBD1. The CDR3 totals 15 residues. Germline CDR1 and CDR2: LNHNV and YYDKDF (reference sequence). Trimming cost V 2 bases and J 8 bases; bases outside gene matches: 6.

The DNA for the CDR3 is TGCGCCAGCAGCCAAGATTCAAGCGGGAGGGTCTACGAGCAGTACTTC. As protein: CASSQDSSGRVYEQYF. This chain connects TRBV4-3 to TRBJ2-5; 10 nucleotides agree with TRBD2. The DNA end is a closer match to TRBJ2-7, so the J assignment may be wrong. The germline V gene has CDR1 LGHNA and CDR2 YSLEER. This CDR3 region has 16 residues.

This clone has only a few counts. The rearrangement uses TRBV29-1 and TRBJ2-2, with unresolved D. Germline V gene data show CDR1 as SQVTM and CDR2 as ANQGSEA. This CDR3 region has 12 residues. V lost 7 bases and J 3 bases, leaving 9 bases between the germline ends. The CDR3 sequence is CSAPRDTGELFF. Written as DNA, the CDR3 is TGCAGCGCTCCAAGGGACACCGGGGAGCTGTTTTTT.

The chain is built from TRBV9 and TRBJ2-7; the match to TRBD2 covers 7 bases. CDR3 length: 14 amino acids. Germline CDR1 and CDR2: SGDLS and YYNGEE. The J segment lost 3 bases and the V segment lost 0 bases, leaving 3 bases of the junction unmatched. The CDR3 loop reads CASSVAAGDYEQYF. DNA of the CDR3: TGTGCCAGCAGCGTAGCTGCGGGAGACTACGAGCAGTACTTC.

This rearrangement joins TRBV4-3 to TRBJ1-1, with D perhaps TRBD1 (6 bases). Germline-derived CDR1 and CDR2 are LGHNA and YSLEER. This CDR3 has 17 residues. Trimming left V 1 base short and J 3 bases short, with 18 bases between. The chain's CDR3 is CASSQGTPGHGDTEAFF. In nucleotides, the CDR3 is TGCGCCAGCAGCCAAGGGACTCCGGGACACGGAGACACTGAAGCTTTCTTT.

This chain links TRBV11-1 with TRBJ2-1; possible D gene TRBD2, 6 bases. Germline V gene data show CDR1 as SGHAT and CDR2 as FQDESV (reference sequence). V was pared by 0 bases and J by 7 bases, with 13 bases between. This CDR3 contains 15 residues. The CDR3 here is CASSLAGRTSNEQFF. The CDR3 region has the DNA TGTGCCAGCAGCTTAGCGGGGAGGACATCGAATGAGCAGTTCTTC.